This TCR beta chain was captured by sequencing in a study of metastatic and nonmetastatic thyroid tumors. As for the study in general: The authors compared repertoires across blood and tumor or nodule tissue from malignant and benign thyroid patients.

All patients were untreated before thyroid surgery. This clone is termed medium-sized. Antigen: not known. Original handling: The study took CDR3 differences across clinicopathological groups and made a distant-metastasis classifier for papillary thyroid cancer from them. With MiXCR, TCRdb called clones anew from the PCR reads. TCRdb's processing, not the study's, gives the V and J calls here. The data show 35,000 to 45,000 clones, over 10% seen once. Whole-study findings and limits: Significantly greater TCR beta diversity was reportedly found in malignant thyroid tumors than in benign nodules (in blood and tumor).

Sequenced: blood. The sequence was obtained from a male donor with papillary thyroid cancer or a benign thyroid nodule (not recorded which). Some clones in this sample may be carry-over from other donors' samples.

CDR3 in DNA: TGTGCCAGCTCGGAGCGGTCTGGCCCCAACGAGCAGTACTTC. Translation gives CASSERSGPNEQYF. The chain employs TRBV6-2 or TRBV6-3 and TRBJ2-7, with D possibly matching TRBD2 (5 bases). CDR3 length equals 14 residues. CDR1 and CDR2 (germline): MNHEY, SVGEGT. V was pared by 8 bases and J by 5 bases, with 19 bases between.